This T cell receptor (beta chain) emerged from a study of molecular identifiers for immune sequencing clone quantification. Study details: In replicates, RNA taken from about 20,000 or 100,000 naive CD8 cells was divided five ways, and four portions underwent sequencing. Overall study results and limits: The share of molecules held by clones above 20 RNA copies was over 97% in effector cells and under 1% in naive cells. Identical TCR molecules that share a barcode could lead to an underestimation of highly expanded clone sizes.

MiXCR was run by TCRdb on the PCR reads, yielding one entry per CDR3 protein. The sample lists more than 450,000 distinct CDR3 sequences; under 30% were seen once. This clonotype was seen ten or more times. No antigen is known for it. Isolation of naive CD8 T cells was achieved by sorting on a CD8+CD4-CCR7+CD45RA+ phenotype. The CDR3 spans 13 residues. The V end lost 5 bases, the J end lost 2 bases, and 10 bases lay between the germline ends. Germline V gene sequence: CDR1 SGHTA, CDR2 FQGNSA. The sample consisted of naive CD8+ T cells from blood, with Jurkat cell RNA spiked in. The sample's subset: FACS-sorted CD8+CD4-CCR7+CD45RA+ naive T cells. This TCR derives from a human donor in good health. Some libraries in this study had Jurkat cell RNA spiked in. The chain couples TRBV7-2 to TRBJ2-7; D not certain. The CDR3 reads CASSPAVPYEQYF. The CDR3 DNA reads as TGTGCCAGCAGCCCCGCTGTCCCCTACGAGCAGTACTTC.